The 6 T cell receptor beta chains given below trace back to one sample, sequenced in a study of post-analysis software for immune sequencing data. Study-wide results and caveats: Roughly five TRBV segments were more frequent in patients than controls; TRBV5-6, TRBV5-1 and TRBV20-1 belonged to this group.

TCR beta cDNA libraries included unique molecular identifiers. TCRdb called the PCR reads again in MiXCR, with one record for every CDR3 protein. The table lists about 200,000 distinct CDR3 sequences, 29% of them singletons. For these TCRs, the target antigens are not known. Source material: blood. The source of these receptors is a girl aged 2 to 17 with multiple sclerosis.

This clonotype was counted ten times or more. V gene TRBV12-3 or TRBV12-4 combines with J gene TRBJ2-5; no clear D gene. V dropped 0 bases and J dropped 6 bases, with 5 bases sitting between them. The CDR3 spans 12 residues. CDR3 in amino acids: CASSLAIQTQYF. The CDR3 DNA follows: TGTGCCAGCAGTTTAGCTATTCAGACCCAGTACTTC.

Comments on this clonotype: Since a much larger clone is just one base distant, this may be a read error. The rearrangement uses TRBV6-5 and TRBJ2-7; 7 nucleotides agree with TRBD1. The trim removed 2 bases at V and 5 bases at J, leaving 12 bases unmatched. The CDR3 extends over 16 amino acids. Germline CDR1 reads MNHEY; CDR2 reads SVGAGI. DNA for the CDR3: TGTGCCAGCAGTTACAGCCCCGGACAGGAGCTGAACGAGCAGTACTTC. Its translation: CASSYSPGQELNEQYF.

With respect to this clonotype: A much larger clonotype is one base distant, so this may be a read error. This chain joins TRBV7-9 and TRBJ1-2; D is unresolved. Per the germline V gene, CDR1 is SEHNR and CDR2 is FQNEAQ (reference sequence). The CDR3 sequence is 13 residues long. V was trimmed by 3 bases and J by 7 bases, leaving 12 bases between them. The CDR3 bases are TGTGCCAGCAGCTTGGAGGTTAGCTCTGGCTACACCTTC. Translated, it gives CASSLEVSSGYTF.

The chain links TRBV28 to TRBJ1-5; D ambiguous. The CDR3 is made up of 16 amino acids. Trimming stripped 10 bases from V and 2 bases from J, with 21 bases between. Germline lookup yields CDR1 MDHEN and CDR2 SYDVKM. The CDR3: CAITESRSGGNQPQHF. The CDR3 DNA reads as TGTGCCATCACAGAGTCCCGGTCCGGGGGCAATCAGCCCCAGCATTTT.

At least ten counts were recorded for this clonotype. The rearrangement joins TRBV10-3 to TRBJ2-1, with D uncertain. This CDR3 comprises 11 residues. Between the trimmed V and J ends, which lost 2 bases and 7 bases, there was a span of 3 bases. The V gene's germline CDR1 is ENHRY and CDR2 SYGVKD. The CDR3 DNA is TGTGCCATCAGTGAGCGAAATGAGCAGTTCTTC. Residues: CAISERNEQFF.

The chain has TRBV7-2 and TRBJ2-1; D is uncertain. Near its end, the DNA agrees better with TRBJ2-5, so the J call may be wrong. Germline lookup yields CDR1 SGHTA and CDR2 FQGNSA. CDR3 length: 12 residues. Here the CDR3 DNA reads TGTGCCAGCAGCCCCCGAGGATGGGACCAGTACTTC. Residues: CASSPRGWDQYF.